This T cell receptor (beta chain) was captured by sequencing in a study of blood T cell repertoires in COVID-19. Turning to the study itself: From T cells, B-cell-depleted T cells, or PBMCs came the material, which was cDNA or gDNA.

This CDR3 contains 16 residues. Per the germline V gene, CDR1 is SGDLS and CDR2 is YYNGEE. After removal of 4 bases from V and 3 bases from J, the junction contained 6 bases not matched to a gene. The protocol was immunoSEQ multiplex PCR, while the TCRdb copy is restricted to in-frame clones and leaves out a portion. The data contain 20,000 to 25,000 clones, around 90% of them singletons. The receptor was isolated from a woman aged 70-85 years with active COVID-19. The rearrangement links TRBV9 to TRBJ2-2, with TRBD2 matching over 10 bases. Specimen: peripheral blood. The CDR3 nucleotides read TGTGCCAGCAGCCCGGGACTAGCGTCGGACACCGGGGAGCTGTTTTTT. This codes for CASSPGLASDTGELFF.